Each of the 29 T cell receptor beta chains below was sequenced from the same sample in a study of cytotoxic CD8 clonotypes in ibrutinib-treated CLL. The repertoire was sequenced with immunoSEQ multiplex PCR; TCRdb's copy has only in-frame clones and lacks some. The sample lists about 130,000 clones; roughly three quarters were seen once. The sequencing used PBMCs, collected after 12 months of ibrutinib treatment. The source of these receptors is a human donor with chronic lymphocytic leukemia.

CDR3 DNA: TGTGCCAGCAATATAAGACACACCGGGGAGCTGTTTTTT. Translating gives CASNIRHTGELFF. The gene calls are TRBV5-8 and TRBJ2-2, with unresolved D. Germline-derived CDR1 and CDR2 are SGHTS and YDEGEE. The germline V and J ends were trimmed by 6 bases and 3 bases, with 9 bases remaining between them. This CDR3 is built from 13 residues. Full variable domain (missing parts from reference TRBV5-8 and TRBJ2-2): EAGVTQSPTHLIKTRGQQATLRCSPISGHTSVYWYQQALGLGLQFLLWYDEGEERNRGNFPPRFSGRQFPNYSSELNVNALELEDSALYLCASNIRHTGELFFGEGSRLTVL.

A few counts support this clone. The rearrangement joins TRBV28 to TRBJ1-2; TRBD1 might be the D (6 bases). The CDR3 covers 15 residues. V lost 6 bases to trimming and J lost 2 bases, with 16 bases between them. Germline V gene lookup returns CDR1 MDHEN and CDR2 SYDVKM. CDR3 coding DNA: TGTGCCAGCAGACCAAGAACAGGGCACAACTATGGCTACACCTTC. Encoded protein: CASRPRTGHNYGYTF.

This clone has a handful of counts. The genes are TRBV11-2 and TRBJ2-7; 15 nucleotides line up with TRBD2. The CDR3 totals 13 residues. From germline, CDR1 is SGHAT and CDR2 FQNNGV. V dropped 5 bases and J dropped 12; count of bases not matched to a gene: 5. The CDR3: CASSPGLAGGVYF. In DNA, the CDR3 is TGTGCCAGCAGCCCGGGACTAGCGGGAGGAGTGTACTTC.

The chain is built from TRBV9 and TRBJ2-1, with 13 bases that match TRBD2. Germline V gene lookup returns CDR1 SGDLS and CDR2 YYNGEE. CDR3 size: 17 residues. J gave up 8 bases and V 4 bases, and 12 bases lay outside the gene matches. The CDR3 nucleotides are TGTGCCAGCAGCTTCTCAACTAGCGGGAGGGCCAGAGATGAGCAGTTCTTC. Its translation is CASSFSTSGRARDEQFF.

The chain uses TRBV9 and TRBJ2-1; TRBD1 is a possible D gene (5 bases). The germline V gene has CDR1 SGDLS and CDR2 YYNGEE. V was trimmed by 0 bases and J by 4 bases, leaving 17 bases between them. CDR3 length equals 17 residues. CDR3: CASSVGPPQAGYNEQFF. CDR3 DNA sequence: TGTGCCAGCAGCGTAGGCCCCCCCCAGGCAGGGTACAATGAGCAGTTCTTC.

A single count supports this clone. CDR3 residues: CATSIQAGGDYGYTF. The CDR3 DNA is TGTGCCACCAGCATTCAAGCCGGGGGGGACTATGGCTACACCTTC. The chain is built from TRBV15 and TRBJ1-2, with TRBD1 as a possible D gene (5 bases). CDR1 is LNHNV and CDR2 is YYDKDF in the germline V gene (reference sequence). V gave up 4 bases and J gave up 3 bases, with 15 bases separating them. The CDR3 length is 15 residues.

The chain carries TRBV28 and TRBJ2-3, with 9 positions matching TRBD2. Germline V gene data show CDR1 as MDHEN and CDR2 as SYDVKM. The CDR3 loop spans 15 amino acids. Unmatched junction bases numbered 3, after V lost 5 bases and J lost 0 bases. The CDR3 nucleotides read TGTGCCAGCAGTCCCCTAGCGGGAAGCACAGATACGCAGTATTTT. Amino acid sequence: CASSPLAGSTDTQYF.

This clone was seen a handful of times. The V call is TRBV4-1, the J call TRBJ2-7; 7 bases line up with TRBD2. Germline V CDR1 and CDR2: MGHRA, YSYEKL. V trimming: 1 base; J trimming: 4 bases; junction bases outside the gene matches: 7. The CDR3 contains 15 residues. CDR3 DNA sequence: TGCGCCAGCAGCCAAGTTGCGCTAGCGGATTACGAGCAGTACTTC. Its translation is CASSQVALADYEQYF.

The V gene is TRBV7-2, the J gene TRBJ1-2; 8 bases map to TRBD1. Unmatched junction bases numbered 9, after V lost 5 bases and J lost 1 base. Germline V gives CDR1 SGHTA, CDR2 FQGNSA. The CDR3 covers 16 residues. This CDR3 reads CASSRQGSHFNYGYTF. In nucleotides, the CDR3 is TGTGCCAGCAGCCGACAGGGGAGCCACTTTAACTATGGCTACACCTTC. Complete variable domain (other parts from reference TRBV7-2 and TRBJ1-2): GAGVSQSPSNKVTEKGKDVELRCDPISGHTALYWYRQSLGQGLEFLIYFQGNSAPDKSGLPSDRFSAERTGGSVSTLTIQRTQQEDSAVYLCASSRQGSHFNYGYTFGSGTRLTVV.

The CDR3 bases are TGTGCCATCAGTGAGTATGTTGGCGGGAGAACAGATACGCAGTATTTT. It is translated as CAISEYVGGRTDTQYF. The V call is TRBV10-3, the J call TRBJ2-3; 7 bases are shared with TRBD2. With 1 base clipped from V and 3 bases from J, the junction kept 7 bases outside the gene matches. The CDR3 consists of 16 residues. CDR1 and CDR2 from the germline V gene are ENHRY and SYGVKD.

This clone was detected a few times. This chain links TRBV7-5 with TRBJ1-1; the table calls TRBD1, which could not be checked here. TRBV7-5 is a pseudogene segment. The CDR3 runs 16 residues. DNA of the CDR3: TGTGCCAGCAGCATCCATGACAGGGGAGCTAGGACTGAAGCTTTCTTT. This sequence encodes CASSIHDRGARTEAFF.

This chain links TRBV5-8 with TRBJ1-1; D gene ambiguous. This CDR3 has 14 residues. V shed 0 bases and J shed 0 bases, with 6 bases lying between them. Per the germline V gene, CDR1 is SGHTS and CDR2 is YDEGEE. Here the CDR3 DNA reads TGTGCCAGCAGCTTGGTTCGGGTGAACACTGAAGCTTTCTTT. This translates into CASSLVRVNTEAFF.

This clone was observed a handful of times. V is TRBV19 and J is TRBJ2-1, with 13 positions matching TRBD2. The CDR3 length is 15 residues. The germline gives CDR1 LNHDA, CDR2 SQIVND (reference sequence). Trimming cost V 4 bases and J 5 bases; bases outside gene matches: 2. The chain's CDR3 is CASSRGLAGDNEQFF. The CDR3 nucleotides read TGTGCCAGTAGTAGAGGACTAGCGGGGGACAATGAGCAGTTCTTC.

This chain links TRBV4-3 with TRBJ1-3; no clear D. This CDR3 comprises 13 residues. Germline CDR1 is LGHNA and CDR2 is YSLEER. The V end was cut by 4 bases, the J end by 4 bases, with 8 bases between. The CDR3 nucleotides read TGCGCCAGCAGCCCTACAGCGGGAAACACCATATATTTT. Its protein is CASSPTAGNTIYF.

This clone was detected only a few times. The genes are TRBV7-9 and TRBJ1-2; D is unresolved. The ends were cut back, 3 bases at V and 2 bases at J, with 10 bases in the middle. Per germline, CDR1 SEHNR and CDR2 FQNEAQ (reference sequence). The CDR3 has 14 residues. The CDR3 is CASSFGTSNYGYTF. CDR3 nucleotide sequence: TGTGCCAGCAGCTTCGGTACATCCAACTATGGCTACACCTTC.

The chain joins TRBV7-9 to TRBJ1-1; D is unresolved. Germline assignment: CDR1 SEHNR and CDR2 FQNEAQ (reference sequence). This CDR3 contains 13 residues. The ends were cut back, 5 bases at V and 1 base at J, with 8 bases in the middle. CDR3: CASSALGNTEAFF. The DNA of the CDR3 is TGTGCCAGCAGCGCCCTGGGGAACACTGAAGCTTTCTTT. Full variable domain (outside the CDR3, taken from reference TRBV7-9 and TRBJ1-1): DTGVSQNPRHKITKRGQNVTFRCDPISEHNRLYWYRQTLGQGPEFLTYFQNEAQLEKSRLLSDRFSAERPKGSFSTLEIQRTEQGDSAMYLCASSALGNTEAFFGQGTRLTVV.

This chain connects TRBV6-5 to TRBJ1-4, with no clear D. Trimming cost V 0 bases and J 2 bases, with 7 bases left between them. The CDR3 is 15 amino acids. Germline CDR1 MNHEY, CDR2 SVGAGI. The chain's CDR3 is CASSYSMGTNEKLFF. CDR3 sequence (DNA): TGTGCCAGCAGTTACTCGATGGGGACTAATGAAAAACTGTTTTTT.

The chain uses TRBV7-6 and TRBJ2-7; the match to TRBD1 covers 10 bases. V lost 5 bases and J lost 1; bases outside the gene matches: 5. Germline V CDR1 and CDR2: SGHVS, FNYEAQ. This CDR3 is built from 15 residues. The CDR3 spells CASSPTGGQSYEQYF. CDR3 nucleotide sequence: TGTGCCAGCAGCCCGACAGGGGGCCAGTCCTACGAGCAGTACTTC. The variable domain in full, with the rest retrieved from reference TRBV7-6 and TRBJ2-7, is GAGVSQSPRYKVTKRGQDVALRCDPISGHVSLYWYRQALGQGPEFLTYFNYEAQQDKSGLPNDRFSAERPEGSISTLTIQRTEQRDSAMYRCASSPTGGQSYEQYFGPGTRLTVT.

This clone was seen only a few times. The rearrangement links TRBV11-2 to TRBJ1-1; D unclear. There are 19 residues in the CDR3. Germline values: CDR1 SGHAT, CDR2 FQNNGV. V was trimmed by 4 bases and J by 0 bases, leaving 24 bases between them. This chain's CDR3 is CASSSLPRLRQNMNTEAFF. CDR3 bases: TGTGCCAGCAGCTCCTTACCCCGACTGAGGCAGAACATGAACACTGAAGCTTTCTTT.

The rearrangement joins TRBV9 to TRBJ2-5, with 8 bases lining up with TRBD2. CDR1 and CDR2 (germline): SGDLS, YYNGEE. Trimming removed 0 bases from V and 4 bases from J; junction bases left unmatched: 5. The CDR3 totals 15 residues. CDR3 protein: CASSVDRLAGETQYF. The CDR3 nucleotides are TGTGCCAGCAGCGTAGATCGTCTAGCGGGAGAGACCCAGTACTTC. The variable domain in full, completed from reference TRBV9 and TRBJ2-5, reads DSGVTQTPKHLITATGQRVTLRCSPRSGDLSVYWYQQSLDQGLQFLIQYYNGEERAKGNILERFSAQQFPDLHSELNLSSLELGDSALYFCASSVDRLAGETQYFGPGTRLLVL.

The chain employs TRBV27 and TRBJ2-2; 7 bases fit TRBD2. CDR1 MNHEY and CDR2 SMNVEV come from the germline V gene (reference sequence). CDR3 length equals 15 residues. V shed 0 bases and J 5 bases; nucleotides not matched to a gene: 3. The CDR3 reads CASSLSAGVTGELFF. The CDR3 coding sequence is TGTGCCAGCAGTTTATCGGCGGGAGTGACCGGGGAGCTGTTTTTT.

This sequence joins TRBV27 and TRBJ2-7; tentatively, D is TRBD1 or TRBD2 (5 bases each). The V gene lost 3 bases and the J gene lost 4 bases, with 16 bases spanning the gap. The CDR3 sequence is 15 residues long. Germline-derived CDR1 and CDR2 are MNHEY and SMNVEV (reference sequence). For the CDR3, the DNA is TGTGCCAGCAGTTTGGCAGGGAGCGGATGGTACGAGCAGTACTTC. Its protein product is CASSLAGSGWYEQYF.

This sequence joins TRBV18 and TRBJ2-5; 8 positions agree with TRBD1. The germline V gene encodes CDR1 KGHSH and CDR2 LQKENI. The J segment lost 4 bases and the V segment lost 3 bases, leaving 4 bases of the junction unmatched. This CDR3 is built from 14 residues. CDR3 amino acids: CASSPMDRAETQYF. CDR3 nucleotide sequence: TGTGCCAGCTCACCCATGGACAGGGCAGAGACCCAGTACTTC.

The rearrangement joins TRBV30 to TRBJ2-6, with D hard to call. The CDR3 consists of 14 residues. Germline V gene lookup returns CDR1 GTSNPN and CDR2 SVGIG (reference sequence). Trimming cost V 1 base and J 2 bases, with 6 bases left between them. CDR3 bases: TGTGCCTGGAGTGCGGAAACTGGGGCCAACGTCCTGACTTTC. Translated, it gives CAWSAETGANVLTF.

The genes are TRBV18 and TRBJ1-1, with 10 nucleotides matching TRBD1. J was trimmed by 2 bases and V by 2 bases; bases with no gene match: 2. CDR1 is KGHSH, CDR2 LQKENI, per germline. The CDR3 spans 15 residues. CDR3 nucleotide sequence: TGTGCCAGCTCACCAAGGACAGGGGGTAACACTGAAGCTTTCTTT. Its protein product is CASSPRTGGNTEAFF. The whole variable domain, remainder taken from reference TRBV18 and TRBJ1-1, is NAGVMQNPRHLVRRRGQEARLRCSPMKGHSHVYWYRQLPEEGLKFMVYLQKENIIDESGMPKERFSAEFPKEGPSILRIQQVVRGDSAAYFCASSPRTGGNTEAFFGQGTRLTVV.

The chain links TRBV14 to TRBJ1-3; D not resolved. The V end lost 1 base, the J end lost 9 bases, and 10 bases lay between the germline ends. This CDR3 is 13 amino acids long. From germline, CDR1 is SGHDN and CDR2 FVKESK. CDR3: CASSQVEGSTIYF. The CDR3 nucleotides read TGTGCCAGCAGCCAAGTCGAAGGTTCCACCATATATTTT.

The V and J genes are TRBV7-6 and TRBJ2-5; TRBD2 aligns across 12 bases. CDR3 length equals 14 residues. The germline CDR1 and CDR2 sequences are SGHVS and FNYEAQ. With V trimmed by 5 bases and J by 5 bases, 3 bases remained unmatched. The CDR3 is CASSLTSGRETQYF. Here the CDR3 DNA reads TGTGCCAGCAGCCTAACTAGCGGGAGGGAGACCCAGTACTTC.

Here the CDR3 DNA reads TGCGCCAGCAGCCCGGGACTAATCGCCTACGAGCAGTACTTC. It codes for CASSPGLIAYEQYF. J is TRBJ2-7 and V is TRBV5-1; TRBD2 agrees at 7 bases. The CDR3 covers 14 residues. V lost 4 bases, J lost 2 bases, and 6 bases stayed unmatched. Germline-derived CDR1 and CDR2 are SGHRS and YFSETQ.

This chain uses TRBV19 with TRBJ1-2; 8 bases are shared with TRBD1. This CDR3 comprises 13 residues. Per the germline V gene, CDR1 is LNHDA and CDR2 is SQIVND (reference sequence). V was pared by 6 bases and J by 5 bases, with 5 bases of the junction left unmatched. The CDR3 loop reads CASRVTGGYGYTF. CDR3 coding DNA: TGTGCCAGTAGGGTTACAGGGGGTTATGGCTACACCTTC.